Listed below are T cell receptor beta chains from one sample, sequenced in a study of neurological immune-mediated disorders. TCRdb reprocessed the 5' RACE reads with MiXCR, giving one entry per CDR3 protein. Altogether roughly 20,000 distinct CDR3 sequences are present, 12% to 15% being singletons, with the ten largest covering less than 9.5%. Material for sequencing was CD4+ T cells from blood. The receptors shown here come from a woman aged 55-69 years with HTLV-1-associated myelopathy (HAM/TSP). Both conserved end residues are part of each CDR3. A D gene is named only where the DNA matches it firmly. Clone size is stated in some rows and not others, as once, few, many or a class when expanded.

V	size	J	D	DNA	CDR3
TRBV6-2/TRBV6-3	-	TRBJ2-2	-	TGTGCCAGCAGTTCCACTAGCTATCCCTGGGAGCTGTTTTTT	CASSSTSYPWELFF
TRBV7-2	many	TRBJ2-3	TRBD2	TGTGCCAGCAGCTTAGGCGGGGGGGCCCCAGATACGCAGTATTTT	CASSLGGGAPDTQYF
TRBV14	many	TRBJ1-3	-	TGTGCCAGCAGCCAAGATCTGTTCATTAGCTCTGGAAACACCATATATTTT	CASSQDLFISSGNTIYF
TRBV5-1	many	TRBJ1-4	-	TGCGCCAGCAGCTTACATGAGGCAACTAATGAAAAACTGTTTTTT	CASSLHEATNEKLFF
TRBV5-1	many	TRBJ2-5	-	TGCGCCAGCAGCTTCAGGGAGACCCAGTACTTC	CASSFRETQYF
TRBV3-1	-	TRBJ2-1	-	TGTGCCAGCAGCCCCAGGACCTCCAATGAGCAGTTCTTC	CASSPRTSNEQFF
TRBV7-8	many	TRBJ2-7	-	TGTGCCAGCAGCTCAGCGGGTTGGAGCTCCTACGAGCAGTACTTC	CASSSAGWSSYEQYF
TRBV20-1	many	TRBJ1-4	TRBD1	TGCAGTGCTCGATCCGGGACAGCGAATGAAAAACTGTTTTTT	CSARSGTANEKLFF
TRBV18	many	TRBJ2-7	-	TGTGCCAGCTCACCAGGCAGACTCTACGAGCAGTACTTC	CASSPGRLYEQYF
TRBV5-8	-	TRBJ1-5	-	TGTGCCAGCAGCTTGGGGGGGACGTTGTGGGGGAGGAGAAATCAGACCCAGCATTTT	CASSLGGTLWGRRNQTQHF
TRBV14	many	TRBJ1-6	-	TGTGCCAGCAGCTTCCCGAACTCACCCCTCCACTTT	CASSFPNSPLHF
TRBV7-2	many	TRBJ2-5	TRBD2	TGTGCCAGCAGCCCCCGGGGAGCGGGAGCAGAGACCCAGTACTTC	CASSPRGAGAETQYF
TRBV6-1	many	TRBJ1-1	-	TGTGCCAGCAGTTCTCGGGTGACGACAGCTTTCTTT	CASSSRVTTAFF
TRBV20-1	many	TRBJ2-2	-	TGCAGTGCTGCCGGGACCCAGAACACCGGGGAGCTGTTTTTT	CSAAGTQNTGELFF
TRBV20-1	many	TRBJ2-7	-	TGCAGTGCTAGAGATGAGTGGCGGGGCCTGCCTGAGCAGTACTTC	CSARDEWRGLPEQYF
TRBV7-2	once	TRBJ1-3	-	TGTGCTAGCAGCTTAGATATGATAGGAAACACCATATATTTT	CASSLDMIGNTIYF
TRBV18	-	TRBJ2-5	-	TGTGCCAGCTCAGCGGGGCATCAAGAGACCCAGTACTTC	CASSAGHQETQYF
TRBV24-1	many	TRBJ1-2	TRBD1	TGTGCCACCAGTGACGAACAGGGGGCGAGAGGCTACACCTTC	CATSDEQGARGYTF
TRBV3-1	few	TRBJ2-1	TRBD2	TGTGCCAGCAGCTTAAGAGGGGGGCCTAGCGGGACGATATCCTACAATGAGCAGTTCTTC	CASSLRGGPSGTISYNEQFF
TRBV5-1	many	TRBJ1-1	-	TGCGCCAGCAGCGCCTTAGGGGCCCAGGGCACTGAAGCTTTCTTT	CASSALGAQGTEAFF
TRBV19	many	TRBJ1-5	-	TGTGCCAGTTGGGGTATAAGCAATCAGCCCCAGCATTTT	CASWGISNQPQHF
TRBV12-3/TRBV12-4	many	TRBJ1-1	-	TGTGCCAGCAGTATAACTACTGGCACTGAAGCTTTCTTT	CASSITTGTEAFF
TRBV5-8	-	TRBJ1-3	TRBD1	TGTGCCAGCAGCCGGGACAGTGGAAACACCATATATTTT	CASSRDSGNTIYF
TRBV2	many	TRBJ1-3	-	TGTGCCAGCAGTGAATCGCGACAGCCTTCTGGAAACACCATATATTTT	CASSESRQPSGNTIYF
TRBV10-3	-	TRBJ1-5	-	TGTGCCATCCAGGGTAGCGGGGGTAAGGAGCCCCAGCATTTT	CAIQGSGGKEPQHF
TRBV18	many	TRBJ2-6	-	TGTGCCAGCTCACCAGGGCAGGTTAGCGCTGGGGCCAACGTCCTGACTTTC	CASSPGQVSAGANVLTF
TRBV20-1	many	TRBJ2-1	-	TGCAGTGCCCCCTCATCAAACCTTGAATACAATGAGCAGTTCTTC	CSAPSSNLEYNEQFF
TRBV5-6	-	TRBJ2-1	TRBD1	TGTGCCAGCAGCTTGAAGGCAGGGGGCCCAGGGGGGCAGTTCTTC	CASSLKAGGPGGQFF
TRBV20-1	many	TRBJ2-2	-	TGCAGTGTATACAGCAGGAACACCGGGGAGCTGTTTTTT	CSVYSRNTGELFF
TRBV5-1	many	TRBJ1-2	-	TGCGCCAGCAGCGGATTAGCCGGGAATATAAACCTCTATGGCTACACCTTC	CASSGLAGNINLYGYTF
TRBV12-3/TRBV12-4	many	TRBJ1-1	-	TGTGCCAGCAGCACGACCGCCCCGTTCACTGAAGCTTTCTTT	CASSTTAPFTEAFF
TRBV9	-	TRBJ2-1	-	-	CASSFYICSARVSERQFF
TRBV7-7	many	TRBJ2-1	-	TGTGCCAGCAGCTCCCTAGGCCTAGGCGGGAAGCTGGATGAGCAGTTCTTC	CASSSLGLGGKLDEQFF
TRBV20-1	many	TRBJ1-2	TRBD1	TGCAGTGCCATTGACAGGGGGCGCCGCTATGGCTACACCTTC	CSAIDRGRRYGYTF
TRBV7-2	many	TRBJ1-2	-	TGTGCCAGCAGCTTCAGGAGACAGTTAGGAGGCTATGGCTACACCTTC	CASSFRRQLGGYGYTF
TRBV7-6	many	TRBJ1-1	-	TGTGCCAGCAGCTTAGCGCGAGGGATGGATTTAGCTTTCTTT	CASSLARGMDLAFF
TRBV7-9	many	TRBJ2-7	TRBD2	TGTGCCAGCAGCTCTCCCCTCGGGGCGGGAGAGTCTGGCGAGCAGTACTTC	CASSSPLGAGESGEQYF
TRBV29-1	many	TRBJ1-5	-	TGCAGCGGAGGTATGAGGGCTAAAGGCAATCAGCCCCAGCATTTT	CSGGMRAKGNQPQHF
TRBV5-1	many	TRBJ2-7	-	TGCGCCAGCAGCTTTCACGGTCGGAACAGGGACTACGAGCAGTACTTC	CASSFHGRNRDYEQYF
TRBV7-2	many	TRBJ2-1	-	TGTGCCAGCAGCTTATCTTGGACAGCATACAATGAGCAGTTCTTC	CASSLSWTAYNEQFF
TRBV29-1	many	TRBJ1-5	TRBD1	TGCAGCGTAGCTACAGGGGGCGCGGGCAATCAGCCCCAGCATTTT	CSVATGGAGNQPQHF
TRBV5-1	many	TRBJ1-2	TRBD1	TGCGCCAGCAGCTTGGAGGCAGGGGGCCGGTATGGCTACACCTTC	CASSLEAGGRYGYTF
TRBV7-9	-	TRBJ2-7	-	TGTGCCAGCATCCCAACCCCCAGTTACGAGCAGTACTTC	CASIPTPSYEQYF
TRBV4-1	many	TRBJ1-2	TRBD1	TGCGCCAGCAGCCAGGGGGTCCGACAGGGCTACTATGGCTACACCTTC	CASSQGVRQGYYGYTF